These 20 T cell receptor beta chains originate from one sample sequenced in a study of blood T cells in healthy people across ages. Using a J-beta primer mix together with a sample-barcoded 5' primer, a second PCR was run for about 6 to 12 cycles. TCRdb recomputed calls from the 5' RACE reads with MiXCR, one row per CDR3 protein. Among 1.5 million or so distinct CDR3 sequences, 40% to 45% were seen once, and the ten largest hold roughly 3.7%. The sequencing input was blood. These receptors were taken from a woman aged 18-30 years in good health.

This clonotype was picked up a small number of times. The chain recombines TRBV20-1 with TRBJ2-7; D gene ambiguous. CDR1 is DFQATT, CDR2 SNEGSKA, per germline (reference sequence). CDR3 length: 12 residues. Trimming took off 3 bases at V and 4 bases at J, with 10 bases between the two ends. The CDR3 nucleotides read TGCAGTGCTAGTGCCACAATATACGAGCAGTACTTC. Its translation is CSASATIYEQYF.

On this clonotype: A read error may account for a junction end that differs from germline. The chain links TRBV27 to TRBJ1-4; 7 nucleotides match TRBD1. This CDR3 is built from 15 residues. CDR1 is MNHEY, CDR2 SMNVEV, per germline (reference sequence). The CDR3, as DNA: TGTGCCAGCAGTATAAGGGCGACAGGGATGAAAAAACTGTCTTTT. Translation: CASSIRATGMKKLSF. The variable domain in full, with the rest retrieved from reference TRBV27 and TRBJ1-4, is EAQVTQNPRYLITVTGKKLTVTCSQNMNHEYMSWYRQDPGLGLRQIYYSMNVEVTDKGDVPEGYKVSRKEKRNFPLILESPSPNQTSLYFCASSIRATGMKKLSFGSGTQLSVL.

This clonotype was detected a few times. The rearrangement uses TRBV7-9 and TRBJ2-1; maybe TRBD2 (5 bases). Per the germline V gene, CDR1 is SEHNR and CDR2 is FQNEAQ (reference sequence). The CDR3 has 15 amino acids. Trimming stripped 5 bases from V and 5 bases from J, with 16 bases between. The CDR3 loop is CASSINLAFDNEQFF. The CDR3 DNA follows: TGTGCCAGCAGCATTAACCTAGCATTTGACAATGAGCAGTTCTTC.

The table lists this clonotype with a few counts. The genes are TRBV15 and TRBJ2-7; D possibly corresponds to TRBD2 (6 bases). There are 13 residues in the CDR3. With 0 bases removed from V and 5 bases from J, the gap between germline ends came to 8 bases. The germline V gene encodes CDR1 LNHNV and CDR2 YYDKDF (reference sequence). CDR3 sequence reads: CATSREIADEQYF. The CDR3 coding sequence is TGTGCCACCAGCAGAGAAATAGCGGACGAGCAGTACTTC.

The rearrangement uses TRBV29-1 and TRBJ1-1, with 7 bases matching TRBD1. The CDR3 is 14 amino acids. From germline, CDR1 is SQVTM and CDR2 ANQGSEA. Germline trimming cut 4 bases from V and 1 base from J; bases unmatched to any gene: 6. DNA of the CDR3: TGCAGCGTTGGGTACAGGGGACGGAACACTGAAGCTTTCTTT. It translates to CSVGYRGRNTEAFF.

This clonotype was found a few times. V is TRBV20-1 and J is TRBJ2-5; TRBD2 might be the D (6 bases). Germline V gene sequence: CDR1 DFQATT, CDR2 SNEGSKA (reference sequence). The CDR3 spans 15 residues. Deletions cut 5 bases from V and 11 bases from J, with 27 bases between. DNA of the CDR3: TGCAGTGCTCAAGACCGGGACTCATTTTGCAATGAGCAGTACTTC. Its protein product is CSAQDRDSFCNEQYF.

This clonotype has just a few counts. The V gene is TRBV9, the J gene TRBJ2-3; no definite D call. In germline, CDR1 is SGDLS, CDR2 YYNGEE. This CDR3 contains 15 residues. Trimming removed 3 bases from V and 4 bases from J, with 15 bases in between. The CDR3 DNA is TGTGCCAGCAGCGCCCGAGGAGCCGCTTCAGATACGCAGTATTTT. Amino acids: CASSARGAASDTQYF.

The chain's CDR3 is CASSGFTTDTQYF. The CDR3, as DNA: TGTGCCAGCAGCGGATTCACCACAGATACGCAGTATTTT. The chain carries TRBV11-2 and TRBJ2-3; D not resolved. Germline CDR1 is SGHAT and CDR2 is FQNNGV. This CDR3 is 13 amino acids long. The V gene lost 5 bases and the J gene lost 2 bases, with 8 bases spanning the gap.

V is TRBV6-2 or TRBV6-3 and J is TRBJ1-5; D gene unclear. CDR3 length: 13 residues. V dropped 2 bases and J dropped 7 bases, with 9 bases sitting between them. CDR1 is MNHEY, CDR2 SVGEGT, per germline. CDR3: CASSYGPKQPQHF. CDR3 DNA sequence: TGTGCCAGCAGTTACGGGCCAAAGCAGCCCCAGCATTTT.

As regards this clonotype: The junction and the germline gene differ at one end; a read error may be behind it. This chain's CDR3 is CAWKVRNTDTQYF. The CDR3 nucleotides read TGTGCCTGGAAAGTGAGAAACACAGATACACAGTATTTT. The V call is TRBV30, the J call TRBJ2-3; no definite D call. Germline V gene data show CDR1 as GTSNPN and CDR2 as SVGIG (reference sequence). CDR3 length equals 13 residues. The full variable domain, in which reference TRBV30 and TRBJ2-3 provide the parts outside the CDR3, is SQTIHQWPATLVQPVGSPLSLECTVEGTSNPNLYWYRQAAGRGLQLLFYSVGIGQISSEVPQNLSASRPQDRQFILSSKKLLLSDSGFYLCAWKVRNTDTQYFGPGTRLTVL.

This chain uses TRBV7-2 with TRBJ2-5; 7 bases are a match to TRBD1. The J call is uncertain, as TRBJ2-1 better fits the DNA end. Germline V gene data show CDR1 as SGHTA and CDR2 as FQGNSA. This CDR3 has 16 amino acids. CDR3 residues: CASSSDRDDIQETQFF. The CDR3 coding sequence is TGTGCCAGCAGCTCAGACAGGGACGACATTCAAGAGACCCAGTTCTTC.

The chain joins TRBV7-3 to TRBJ2-1; 8 bases are shared with TRBD1. The CDR3 is 19 residues long. In germline, CDR1 is SGHTA, CDR2 FQGTGA. J lost 0 bases, V lost 5 bases, and 15 bases had no gene match. The CDR3 region has the DNA TGTGCCAGCAGCCCCAGGTCAGGGGGCGGGACGAGCTCCTACAATGAGCAGTTCTTC. This codes for CASSPRSGGGTSSYNEQFF.

In its sample, this clonotype was seen once. V usage is TRBV12-3 or TRBV12-4 and J usage is TRBJ2-3, with 13 positions matching TRBD2. CDR3 length: 16 residues. V lost 4 bases and J lost 4; bases outside the gene matches: 5. CDR3 bases: TGTGCCAGCAGTTCTAGGACTAGCGGGGGCGCAGATACGCAGTATTTT. This sequence encodes CASSSRTSGGADTQYF.

There are a few counts of this clonotype. The chain recombines TRBV9 with TRBJ2-7; D not certain. Germline values: CDR1 SGDLS, CDR2 YYNGEE. Trimming stripped 1 base from V and 7 bases from J, with 12 bases between. The CDR3 length is 13 residues. In nucleotides, the CDR3 is TGTGCCAGCAGCGTATCAGGAATCGGGGAGCAGTACTTC. Its protein is CASSVSGIGEQYF.

This clonotype turned up a few times. One end of the junction fails to match germline, which may point to a read error. V usage is TRBV7-7 and J usage is TRBJ2-5, with D perhaps TRBD2 (6 bases). Judging by the DNA end, TRBJ2-7 fits better; the J call may be wrong. This CDR3 is 13 amino acids long. Germline assignment: CDR1 SSHAT and CDR2 FNYEAQ (reference sequence). CDR3 protein: CASSPGGYDEQYF. CDR3 nucleotides: TGTGCTAGCAGTCCCGGGGGTTATGACGAGCAGTACTTC.

This clonotype was seen only a few times. V is TRBV29-1 and J is TRBJ2-7; D is perhaps TRBD2 (5 bases). V was shortened by 4 bases and J by 1 base, with 8 bases between the two germline ends. The germline V gene has CDR1 SQVTM and CDR2 ANQGSEA. The CDR3 length is 12 residues. The CDR3 sequence: CSVVLGSYEQYF. In DNA form, the CDR3 reads TGCAGCGTTGTACTAGGGTCCTACGAGCAGTACTTC.

The J gene is TRBJ2-1, the V gene TRBV5-1, with TRBD2 matching 8 bases. The CDR3 sequence is 14 residues long. Germline trimming cut 5 bases from V and 2 bases from J; bases unmatched to any gene: 3. Per the germline V gene, CDR1 is SGHRS and CDR2 is YFSETQ. CDR3 bases: TGCGCCAGCAGAAAACTAGCGGCCTACAATGAGCAGTTCTTC. Translated, it gives CASRKLAAYNEQFF.

This clonotype has just one count. V gene TRBV12-3 or TRBV12-4 combines with J gene TRBJ2-1; D remains ambiguous. V was pared by 1 base and J by 2 bases, with 9 bases between. This CDR3 region has 15 residues. The CDR3 DNA follows: TGTGCCAGCAGTTTAGTTGTCGGACCCTACAATGAGCAGTTCTTC. It specifies CASSLVVGPYNEQFF.

In nucleotides, the CDR3 is TGTGCCAGCAGTTACTCGATTGGAAACACCGGGGAGCTGTTTTTT. Residues: CASSYSIGNTGELFF. The J gene is TRBJ2-2, the V gene TRBV6-2 or TRBV6-3; D remains ambiguous. The CDR3 has 15 amino acids. Germline assignment: CDR1 MNHEY and CDR2 SVGEGT. Between the trimmed V and J ends, which lost 0 bases and 2 bases, there was a span of 7 bases.

J is TRBJ2-6 and V is TRBV6-2 or TRBV6-3; D ambiguous. The germline gives CDR1 MNHEY, CDR2 SVGEGT. The CDR3 has 14 amino acids. V lost 10 bases to trimming and J lost 4 bases, with 14 bases between them. The CDR3 DNA sequence: TGTGCCATCTCAAGTCCGCAAGGGGCCAACGTCCTGACTTTC. It yields the protein CAISSPQGANVLTF.